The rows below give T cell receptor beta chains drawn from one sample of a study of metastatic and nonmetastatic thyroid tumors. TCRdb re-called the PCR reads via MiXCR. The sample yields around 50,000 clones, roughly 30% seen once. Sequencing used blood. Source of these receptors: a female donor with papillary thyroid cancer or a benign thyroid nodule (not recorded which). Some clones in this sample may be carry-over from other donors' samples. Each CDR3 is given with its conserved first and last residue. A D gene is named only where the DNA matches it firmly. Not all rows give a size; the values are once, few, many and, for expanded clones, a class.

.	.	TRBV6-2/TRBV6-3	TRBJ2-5	TGTGCCAGCAGTCCTCTCGGGGCAGAGACCCAGTACTTC	CASSPLGAETQYF
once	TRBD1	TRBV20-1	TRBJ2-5	TGCAGCGTAGCGCGACAGGGGCAAGAGACCCAGTACTTC	CSVARQGQETQYF
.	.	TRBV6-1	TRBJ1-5	TGTGCCAGCAGTACCCGGACTGATAGCAATCAGCCCCAGCATTTT	CASSTRTDSNQPQHF
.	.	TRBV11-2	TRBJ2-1	TGTGCCAGCAGCTTTCTACCAAGCGGCCTCGAGAATGAGCAGTTCTTC	CASSFLPSGLENEQFF
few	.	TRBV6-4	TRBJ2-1	TGTGCCAGCAGTGACTCGTCGGGTACATACAATGAGCAGTTCTTC	CASSDSSGTYNEQFF
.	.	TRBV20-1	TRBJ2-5	TGCAGTGCTAGAGCCGAGGGTTTGGAAGAGACCCAGTACTTC	CSARAEGLEETQYF
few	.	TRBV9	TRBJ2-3	TGTGCCAGCAGCCTAAACACAGATACGCAGTATTTT	CASSLNTDTQYF
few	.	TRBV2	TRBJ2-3	TGTGCCAGCAGTAAATTGGACAGATTAAGCACAGATACGCAGTATTTT	CASSKLDRLSTDTQYF
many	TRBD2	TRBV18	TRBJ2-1	TGTGCCAGCTCACCATTCCTGCCTAGCGGGAACCGCTACAATGAGCAGTTCTTC	CASSPFLPSGNRYNEQFF
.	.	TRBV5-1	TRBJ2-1	TGCGCCAGCAGCCCCTGGTTAGGGGTCGATGAGCAGTTCTTC	CASSPWLGVDEQFF
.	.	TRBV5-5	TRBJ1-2	TGTGCCAGCAGCTTGGCCTCAGGGGATAACTATGGCTACACCTTC	CASSLASGDNYGYTF
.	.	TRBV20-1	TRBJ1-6	TGCAGTGCCCGACAAGGGCCCCAGAATTCACCCCTCCACTTT	CSARQGPQNSPLHF
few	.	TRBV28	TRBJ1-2	TGTGCCAGCAGTTTAAGAGAAGACCGAAGCTACACCTTC	CASSLREDRSYTF
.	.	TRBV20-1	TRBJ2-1	TGCAGTGCTAGTAGGGGAAAAGAAGTCTACAATGAGCAGTTCTTC	CSASRGKEVYNEQFF
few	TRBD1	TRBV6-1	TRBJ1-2	TGTGCCAGCAGTCTTAACAGGGGATGGAACTATGGCTACACCTTC	CASSLNRGWNYGYTF
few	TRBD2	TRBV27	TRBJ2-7	TGTGCCAGCAGCCGAACTAGCGGCTACGAGCAGTACTTC	CASSRTSGYEQYF
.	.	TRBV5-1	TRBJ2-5	TGCGCCAGCAGCTTGGAGGGAGTAACCCAAGAGACCCAGTACTTC	CASSLEGVTQETQYF
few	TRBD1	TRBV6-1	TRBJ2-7	TGTGCCAGCAGTGACGCCGGGACAGGGTCCCACGAGCAGTACTTC	CASSDAGTGSHEQYF
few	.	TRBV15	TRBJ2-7	TGTGCCACCAGGGACACCTCGGGTTACGAGCAGTACTTC	CATRDTSGYEQYF
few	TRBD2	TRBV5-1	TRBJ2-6	TGCGCCAGCAGCTCACTAGCGGGGGGCTCTGGGGCCAACGTCCTGACTTTC	CASSSLAGGSGANVLTF
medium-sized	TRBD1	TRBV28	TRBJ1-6	TGTGCCAGCATAACAGGGGGCAATTCACCCCTCCACTTT	CASITGGNSPLHF
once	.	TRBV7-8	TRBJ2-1	TGTGCCAGCAGCTTAGAGGGGGAGCGGGGGCAGTTCTTC	CASSLEGERGQFF
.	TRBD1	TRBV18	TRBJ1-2	TGTGCCAGCTCACTAAACGACAGGGATGGCTACACCTTC	CASSLNDRDGYTF
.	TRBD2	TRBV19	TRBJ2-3	TGTGCCAGTAGTATAAGTAGAGGACTAGCGGGAGATGCTGCAGATACGCAGTATTTT	CASSISRGLAGDAADTQYF
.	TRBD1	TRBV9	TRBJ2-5	TGTGCCAGCAGCGGACAGGGGGCCTGGGAGACCCAGTACTTC	CASSGQGAWETQYF
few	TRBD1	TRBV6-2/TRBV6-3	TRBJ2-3	TGTGCCAGCAGTTATTACCGGGACAGGGGGAAAGATACGCAGTATTTT	CASSYYRDRGKDTQYF
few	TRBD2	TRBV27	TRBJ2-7	TGTGCCAGCAGTTTCGGGGAGGGGTCCTACGAGCAGTACTTC	CASSFGEGSYEQYF
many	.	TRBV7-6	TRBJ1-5	TGTGCCAGCAGCTTAGCGGGGGATCAGCCCCAGCATTTT	CASSLAGDQPQHF
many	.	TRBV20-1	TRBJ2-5	TGCAGTGCTAGAGCTCGGGTCAGGAGGTCAGAGACCCAGTACTTC	CSARARVRRSETQYF
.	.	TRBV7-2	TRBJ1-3	TGTGCCAGCAGCTTAGCGCGAGGGGCGGATGGAAACACCATATATTTT	CASSLARGADGNTIYF
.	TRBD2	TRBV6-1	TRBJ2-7	TGTGCCAGCAGTGAAGGGAGCGGGAGAGGCTCCTACGAGCAGTACTTC	CASSEGSGRGSYEQYF